The 29 T cell receptor beta chains below were found in one sample sequenced in a study of breast tumors, draining lymph nodes, adjacent tissues. The lymph nodes were axillary draining lymph nodes from breast cancer patients. MiXCR, applied by TCRdb to the multiplex PCR reads, yields one record per CDR3 protein. This sample has 150,000 to 250,000 distinct CDR3 sequences, with approximately 30% found just once. The sequencing input was axillary lymph node tissue. These receptors came from a female donor with breast cancer. Some clones in this sample may be carry-over from other donors' samples.

A single count supports this clonotype. This chain joins TRBV29-1 and TRBJ2-1; 9 bases are shared with TRBD2. Germline trimming cut 8 bases from V and 5 bases from J; bases unmatched to any gene: 13. The germline CDR1 and CDR2 sequences are SQVTM and ANQGSEA. This CDR3 has 15 amino acids. The CDR3 DNA is TGCAGCTCACCATCGGGACTAGCCCATCACAATGAGCAGTTCTTC. Protein sequence: CSSPSGLAHHNEQFF.

This clonotype appeared many times. V gene TRBV2 combines with J gene TRBJ2-7, with 7 bases lining up with TRBD2. The CDR3 loop spans 13 amino acids. The germline CDR1 and CDR2 sequences are SNHLY and FYNNEI. V shed 6 bases and J 0 bases; nucleotides not matched to a gene: 2. The CDR3 loop is CASRGEGSYEQYF. The CDR3 DNA reads TGTGCCAGCAGGGGGGAGGGCTCCTACGAGCAGTACTTC. The whole variable domain, filled in from reference TRBV2 and TRBJ2-7, reads EPEVTQTPSHQVTQMGQEVILRCVPISNHLYFYWYRQILGQKVEFLVSFYNNEISEKSEIFDDQFSVERPDGSNFTLKIRSTKLEDSAMYFCASRGEGSYEQYFGPGTRLTVT.

This clonotype has only a few counts. An end of the junction does not agree with germline; a read error may underlie this. The CDR3, as DNA: TGCGCCAGCAAGGCGACAACTAATGAAAACCTGTTTTTT. Translating it yields CASKATTNENLFF. The V and J genes are TRBV5-1 and TRBJ1-4; no firm D call. The CDR3 totals 13 residues. Germline V lookup: CDR1 SGHRS, CDR2 YFSETQ.

This clonotype appeared many times. The rearrangement uses TRBV7-2 and TRBJ2-2; TRBD2 is a possible D gene (5 bases). Trimming took off 5 bases at V and 5 bases at J, with 12 bases between the two ends. The length of the CDR3 is 14 residues. Germline CDR1 is SGHTA and CDR2 is FQGNSA. CDR3 coding DNA: TGTGCCAGCAGCGGCCGGACTTGGACCGGGGAGCTGTTTTTT. Amino acid sequence: CASSGRTWTGELFF.

This clonotype was observed at least ten times. V is TRBV13 and J is TRBJ1-3; D gene unclear. The germline V gene encodes CDR1 PRHDT and CDR2 FYEKMQ (reference sequence). V shed 0 bases and J shed 6 bases, with 6 bases lying between them. The CDR3 totals 13 residues. The CDR3 DNA is TGTGCCAGCAGCTTAGGCAGGTTAAACACCATATATTTT. It translates to CASSLGRLNTIYF.

In the case of this clonotype: A much larger clone lies a single base off, so this may be a read error. The final CDR3 position lacks the conserved phenylalanine or tryptophan, pointing to a likely read error. CDR3 residues: CASKGGDSYHEQYL. CDR3 DNA sequence: TGTGCCAGCAAAGGCGGGGACTCGTACCACGAGCAGTACCTC. V is TRBV6-2 or TRBV6-3 and J is TRBJ2-7, with a weak D call TRBD2 (6 bases). The CDR3 contains 14 residues. Trimming stripped 7 bases from V and 5 bases from J, with 18 bases between. Germline CDR1 is MNHEY and CDR2 is SVGEGT.

This clonotype turned up a few times. The junction and the germline gene differ at one end; a read error may be behind it. CDR3 DNA: TGTGCCGGCAGCCCCGGACCCCGGGATGGATCCTATAATTCACCCCTCCACTTT. Translation gives CAGSPGPRDGSYNSPLHF. The chain combines TRBV6-5 with TRBJ1-6; no clear D. CDR3 length: 18 amino acids. Per the germline V gene, CDR1 is MNHEY and CDR2 is SVGAGI.

This clonotype was counted many times. The chain carries TRBV7-2 and TRBJ2-3; 13 bases align to TRBD2. Germline V CDR1 and CDR2: SGHTA, FQGNSA. The CDR3 totals 16 residues. The trim removed 6 bases at V and 4 bases at J, leaving 7 bases unmatched. CDR3 protein: CASRRTSGGRSDTQYF. CDR3 in DNA: TGTGCCAGCAGGCGGACTAGCGGGGGAAGGTCAGATACGCAGTATTTT.

The sample holds many counts of this clonotype. The chain combines TRBV2 with TRBJ2-5; 8 bases align to TRBD2. The trim removed 8 bases at V and 1 base at J, leaving 6 bases unmatched. Germline loops: CDR1 SNHLY, CDR2 FYNNEI. CDR3 size: 14 residues. CDR3 residues: CASWAGGAQETQYF. CDR3 DNA: TGTGCCAGCTGGGCGGGGGGCGCCCAAGAGACCCAGTACTTC.

The chain is built from TRBV19 and TRBJ2-1, with D unresolved. This CDR3 region has 11 residues. CDR1 is LNHDA, CDR2 SQIVND, per germline (reference sequence). Trimming removed 8 bases from V and 8 bases from J, with 10 bases in between. CDR3 protein: CASGIGHEQFF. DNA of the CDR3: TGTGCCAGTGGAATCGGCCATGAGCAGTTCTTC.

This clonotype showed up many times. V usage is TRBV7-2 and J usage is TRBJ1-5; 9 bases fit TRBD1. The CDR3 runs 15 residues. Germline CDR1 SGHTA, CDR2 FQGNSA. V shed 5 bases, J shed 11 bases, and the junction held 13 bases outside the gene matches. CDR3 residues: CASSLDRGAGTAQHF. Written as DNA, the CDR3 is TGTGCCAGCAGCCTTGACAGGGGGGCGGGGACGGCCCAGCATTTT.

This clonotype appeared many times. The rearrangement joins TRBV20-1 to TRBJ2-3; perhaps TRBD2 as D (6 bases). This CDR3 has 14 residues. V was trimmed by 1 base and J by 2 bases, leaving 10 bases between them. Per germline, CDR1 DFQATT and CDR2 SNEGSKA (reference sequence). The DNA of the CDR3 is TGCAGTGCTAGAGTAGGAGGGTACACAGATACGCAGTATTTT. It codes for CSARVGGYTDTQYF.

V usage is TRBV10-2 and J usage is TRBJ2-7; 13 bases are a match to TRBD2. CDR1 and CDR2 from the germline V gene are WSHSY and SAAADI. The CDR3 totals 15 residues. V lost 4 bases and J lost 3; bases outside the gene matches: 3. This chain's CDR3 is CASSGTSGRLYEQYF. CDR3 bases: TGCGCCAGCAGTGGGACTAGCGGGAGACTCTACGAGCAGTACTTC.

The gene calls are TRBV7-2 and TRBJ2-1; D is tentatively TRBD1 or TRBD2 (6 bases each). Germline CDR1 reads SGHTA; CDR2 reads FQGNSA. The CDR3 runs 15 residues. V was cut by 2 bases and J by 2 bases, with 10 bases left in between. The CDR3 spells CASSLRGAPYNEQFF. The CDR3 DNA reads TGTGCCAGCAGCTTAAGGGGGGCTCCCTACAATGAGCAGTTCTTC.

This clonotype occurred a few times. The chain couples TRBV20-1 to TRBJ2-7; D may be TRBD1 (5 bases). This CDR3 region has 12 residues. V lost 2 bases and J 3 bases, leaving 8 bases between the germline ends. Germline values: CDR1 DFQATT, CDR2 SNEGSKA (reference sequence). The CDR3 is CSARHRYYEQYF. The CDR3 DNA sequence: TGCAGTGCTAGACACAGGTACTACGAGCAGTACTTC.

In its sample, this clonotype was seen many times. This chain uses TRBV3-1 with TRBJ2-2; D remains ambiguous. Germline V gene sequence: CDR1 LGHDT, CDR2 YNNKEL (reference sequence). CDR3 length: 13 amino acids. Trimming removed 2 bases from V and 4 bases from J, with 5 bases in between. The CDR3 spells CASSQFLTGELFF. The CDR3 DNA is TGTGCCAGCAGCCAATTTCTCACCGGGGAGCTGTTTTTT.

The V and J genes are TRBV29-1 and TRBJ2-1; 10 nucleotides match TRBD2. Germline CDR1 and CDR2: SQVTM and ANQGSEA. Trimming cost V 6 bases and J 7 bases; bases outside gene matches: 3. The CDR3 totals 12 residues. The CDR3 sequence is CSVLAGENEQFF. DNA of the CDR3: TGCAGCGTCCTAGCGGGAGAGAATGAGCAGTTCTTC.

This clonotype was counted many times. The chain recombines TRBV2 with TRBJ1-2; D unclear. Germline CDR1 SNHLY, CDR2 FYNNEI. There are 12 residues in the CDR3. The V and J ends lost 1 base and 7 bases respectively, with 7 bases between them. CDR3: CASSEGNGGYTF. As DNA, the CDR3 is TGTGCCAGCAGTGAAGGGAACGGTGGCTACACCTTC. Full variable domain (outside the CDR3, taken from reference TRBV2 and TRBJ1-2): EPEVTQTPSHQVTQMGQEVILRCVPISNHLYFYWYRQILGQKVEFLVSFYNNEISEKSEIFDDQFSVERPDGSNFTLKIRSTKLEDSAMYFCASSEGNGGYTFGSGTRLTVV.

This clonotype has at least ten counts. V and J are TRBV20-1 and TRBJ2-5, with 7 nucleotides matching TRBD1. V shed 0 bases and J 5 bases; nucleotides not matched to a gene: 9. CDR1 and CDR2 (germline): DFQATT, SNEGSKA (reference sequence). This CDR3 spans 15 amino acids. This CDR3 is CSARDWQGDRETQYF. DNA for the CDR3: TGCAGTGCTAGAGATTGGCAGGGGGATAGGGAGACCCAGTACTTC.

This clonotype was seen repeatedly, ten times or more. The gene calls are TRBV20-1 and TRBJ2-2; D ambiguous. Germline V lookup: CDR1 DFQATT, CDR2 SNEGSKA (reference sequence). V gave up 5 bases and J gave up 6 bases, with 13 bases separating them. The CDR3 is 13 amino acids. CDR3 DNA sequence: TGCAGTGCTCCCGGTTTATGGCCCGGGGAGCTGTTTTTT. It encodes CSAPGLWPGELFF.

This clonotype was detected many times. The gene calls are TRBV2 and TRBJ2-7, with D perhaps TRBD1 (6 bases). The CDR3 consists of 15 residues. Trimming left V 2 bases short and J 2 bases short, with 13 bases between. CDR1 is SNHLY, CDR2 FYNNEI, per germline. The CDR3 DNA reads as TGTGCCAGCAGTGAAACGTCAGGGACAACCTACGAGCAGTACTTC. It codes for CASSETSGTTYEQYF.

This clonotype was recorded many times. V gene TRBV20-1 combines with J gene TRBJ2-3, with 9 bases lining up with TRBD2. The CDR3 consists of 16 residues. Germline V gene sequence: CDR1 DFQATT, CDR2 SNEGSKA (reference sequence). Losses at the gene ends were 4 bases for V and 2 bases for J; bases not matched to a gene: 10. This chain's CDR3 is CSAISSSGAFTDTQYF. In DNA form, the CDR3 reads TGCAGTGCTATCTCCTCTAGCGGGGCGTTCACAGATACGCAGTATTTT.

This clonotype was seen ten or more times. The CDR3 sequence: CASSLGSGRYEQYF. The CDR3 DNA is TGTGCCAGCAGCTTAGGTAGCGGGAGATACGAGCAGTACTTC. The rearrangement links TRBV7-2 to TRBJ2-7, with 9 bases that match TRBD2. This CDR3 is built from 14 residues. CDR1 and CDR2 from the germline V gene are SGHTA and FQGNSA. J was trimmed by 4 bases and V by 1 base; bases with no gene match: 2.

The chain uses TRBV29-1 and TRBJ2-1; D possibly corresponds to TRBD1 (5 bases). CDR1 is SQVTM and CDR2 is ANQGSEA in the germline V gene. Trimming removed 4 bases from V and 3 bases from J, with 19 bases in between. The CDR3 contains 16 residues. The CDR3 region is CSVVYYLGAIYNEQFF. The CDR3 DNA reads TGCAGCGTTGTTTACTACTTAGGGGCTATCTACAATGAGCAGTTCTTC.

The V gene is TRBV7-2, the J gene TRBJ1-1; 7 nucleotides align to TRBD1. The V gene end was trimmed by 4 bases and the J gene end by 5 bases; junction bases not matched to a gene: 7. The CDR3 is made up of 14 amino acids. CDR1 is SGHTA and CDR2 is FQGNSA in the germline V gene. CDR3 sequence: CASSSQGGGTEAFF. In DNA form, the CDR3 reads TGTGCCAGCAGCTCCCAGGGGGGGGGTACTGAAGCTTTCTTT.

This clonotype has ten or more counts. The chain links TRBV10-3 to TRBJ2-7; D call uncertain. Germline assignment: CDR1 ENHRY and CDR2 SYGVKD. The CDR3 length is 15 residues. V gave up 2 bases and J gave up 6 bases, with 17 bases separating them. CDR3 sequence reads: CAISEAGSPLSEQYF. The CDR3 DNA follows: TGTGCCATCAGTGAGGCCGGGTCCCCCTTGTCCGAGCAGTACTTC.

The CDR3 DNA follows: TGTGCCAGCTCACCGACTAGCGGCCGGAGCAACAATGAGCAGTTCTTC. This gives the protein CASSPTSGRSNNEQFF. V usage is TRBV14 and J usage is TRBJ2-1; TRBD2 matches at 9 bases. V lost 8 bases and J lost 5; bases outside the gene matches: 13. The length of the CDR3 is 16 residues. The germline V gene encodes CDR1 SGHDN and CDR2 FVKESK.

On this clonotype itself: The germline gene is not matched at one end of the junction; a read error may be the cause. CDR3 sequence (DNA): TGTGCCAGCAGATCGGGGACCCCGAACACCGGGGGGCTGTTTTTT. It specifies CASRSGTPNTGGLFF. The chain links TRBV6-1 to TRBJ2-2, with D tentatively TRBD2 (6 bases). Germline CDR1 is MNHNS and CDR2 is SASEGT. This CDR3 spans 15 amino acids.

This clonotype was seen many times. A much more abundant neighbour one base away suggests this may be a read error. V is TRBV7-7 and J is TRBJ2-5; 7 bases agree with TRBD1. This CDR3 region has 15 residues. Germline V gene data show CDR1 as SSHAT and CDR2 as FNYEAQ (reference sequence). Here the CDR3 DNA reads TGTGCTAGCAGCCAAGGGGGCGTGGGGGACGAGACCCAGCACTTC. Translated: CASSQGGVGDETQHF.